What follows are 19 T cell receptor beta chains derived from one specimen sequenced in a study of control samples from healthy donors and cancer patients. Only in-frame clones appear in the TCRdb table, and some are missing; sequencing was by immunoSEQ multiplex PCR. The sample yields about 100,000 clones, about 88% seen once. The sample was blood. The receptors were sampled from a woman aged 45-59 years in good health.

This clone was seen a handful of times. This chain joins TRBV5-8 and TRBJ1-5; D gene uncertain. The CDR3 totals 15 residues. Looked up from germline, CDR1 is SGHTS and CDR2 is YDEGEE. V shed 0 bases and J shed 2 bases, with 9 bases lying between them. The DNA of the CDR3 is TGTGCCAGCAGCTTGGACAGTTCGGGCAATCAGCCCCAGCATTTT. This gives the protein CASSLDSSGNQPQHF.

The chain carries TRBV5-6 and TRBJ2-3; D may match TRBD1 or TRBD2 (6 bases each). The CDR3 consists of 14 residues. Trimming cost V 2 bases and J 0 bases, with 7 bases left between them. The V gene's germline CDR1 is SGHDT and CDR2 YYEEEE. In DNA, the CDR3 is TGTGCCAGCAGCTTCGGGGGCAGCACAGATACGCAGTATTTT. Its protein is CASSFGGSTDTQYF.

J is TRBJ2-7 and V is TRBV3-1 (or the pseudogene TRBV3-2), with a weak D call TRBD1 (5 bases). The CDR3 is made up of 15 amino acids. Germline CDR1 reads LGHDT; CDR2 reads YNNKEL (reference sequence). With 1 base removed from V and 2 bases from J, the gap between germline ends came to 12 bases. CDR3 DNA sequence: TGTGCCAGCAGCCAAGCGAGGACAACGGCCTACGAGCAGTACTTC. This sequence encodes CASSQARTTAYEQYF.

This clone occurred once. The rearrangement uses TRBV7-2 and TRBJ2-3; TRBD2 matches 8 bases. V lost 4 bases and J lost 4; bases outside the gene matches: 13. Germline CDR1 is SGHTA and CDR2 is FQGNSA. This CDR3 region has 17 residues. The CDR3 bases are TGTGCCAGCAGCTCCCCCTCTAGCGGGCCTGGCGCAGATACGCAGTATTTT. Encoded protein: CASSSPSSGPGADTQYF.

The genes are TRBV29-1 and TRBJ2-4; D might be TRBD2 (5 bases). This CDR3 is built from 12 residues. Per the germline V gene, CDR1 is SQVTM and CDR2 is ANQGSEA. V dropped 5 bases and J dropped 7 bases, with 12 bases sitting between them. The CDR3 coding sequence is TGCAGCGTTAAGGAAGGGAGCAACATTCAGTACTTC. This gives the protein CSVKEGSNIQYF.

This chain joins TRBV6-5 and TRBJ2-4; D gene unclear. This CDR3 has 16 residues. Germline CDR1 MNHEY, CDR2 SVGAGI. V was pared by 0 bases and J by 2 bases, with 11 bases between. DNA for the CDR3: TGTGCCAGCAGTTACTCGACGCAGGCCCCCAAAAACATTCAGTACTTC. Its protein product is CASSYSTQAPKNIQYF.

J is TRBJ2-7 and V is TRBV10-3; the D gene is possibly TRBD1 (6 bases). V lost 7 bases to trimming and J lost 7 bases, with 17 bases between them. CDR3 size: 13 residues. Germline-derived CDR1 and CDR2 are ENHRY and SYGVKD. The CDR3 DNA reads TGTGCCATCAAGGTTTCGGCAGGGGTGGAGCAGTACTTC. It is translated as CAIKVSAGVEQYF.

The rearrangement links TRBV18 to TRBJ2-7, with D perhaps matching TRBD2 (6 bases). Between the trimmed V and J ends, which lost 4 bases and 0 bases, there was a span of 16 bases. The CDR3 loop spans 16 amino acids. Germline CDR1 reads KGHSH; CDR2 reads LQKENI. CDR3 amino acids: CASSRETGTVSYEQYF. In DNA, the CDR3 is TGTGCCAGCTCACGGGAAACCGGGACTGTCTCCTACGAGCAGTACTTC.

The rearrangement uses TRBV4-1 and TRBJ2-1; D is ambiguous. V was shortened by 1 base and J by 9 bases, with 10 bases between the two germline ends. The CDR3 sequence is 13 residues long. Germline CDR1 is MGHRA and CDR2 is YSYEKL. The CDR3 sequence is CASSQVLSGEQFF. The CDR3 DNA is TGCGCCAGCAGCCAAGTTCTATCCGGTGAGCAGTTCTTC.

This clone has a handful of counts. The chain joins TRBV6-5 to TRBJ1-1; no clear D gene. Germline CDR1 and CDR2: MNHEY and SVGAGI. The CDR3 totals 14 residues. The ends were cut back, 7 bases at V and 1 base at J, with 13 bases in the middle. This CDR3 reads CASNKPGTNTEAFF. DNA of the CDR3: TGTGCCAGCAACAAACCAGGCACGAACACTGAAGCTTTCTTT.

This chain joins TRBV5-4 and TRBJ2-1; 12 nucleotides line up with TRBD2. CDR1 and CDR2 from the germline V gene are SGHNT and YYREEE (reference sequence). J lost 8 bases, V lost 0 bases, and 6 bases had no gene match. The CDR3 runs to 16 residues. This chain's CDR3 is CASSLGLAGVNDEQFF. CDR3 bases: TGTGCCAGCAGCTTGGGACTAGCGGGAGTTAACGATGAGCAGTTCTTC.

The chain couples TRBV5-4 to TRBJ1-1, with a weak D call TRBD1 (6 bases). The CDR3 is 16 amino acids. Trimming stripped 3 bases from V and 0 bases from J, with 15 bases between. The germline V gene has CDR1 SGHNT and CDR2 YYREEE (reference sequence). This chain's CDR3 is CASSSAGALMNTEAFF. The DNA for the CDR3 is TGTGCCAGCAGCTCCGCAGGGGCCTTAATGAACACTGAAGCTTTCTTT.

The rearrangement uses TRBV11-3 and TRBJ2-7, with D perhaps being TRBD1 or TRBD2 (5 bases each). From germline, CDR1 is SGHNT and CDR2 YENEEA. V shed 5 bases and J shed 0 bases, with 8 bases lying between them. CDR3 length: 13 amino acids. The CDR3 loop is CASSRGDSYEQYF. For the CDR3, the DNA is TGTGCCAGCAGCCGAGGGGACTCCTACGAGCAGTACTTC.

The rearrangement links TRBV3-1 (or the pseudogene TRBV3-2) to TRBJ1-5; D is uncertain. The length of the CDR3 is 15 residues. V lost 0 bases to trimming and J lost 3 bases, with 9 bases between them. Germline lookup yields CDR1 LGHDT and CDR2 YNNKEL (reference sequence). This chain's CDR3 is CASSQDGWVNQPQHF. In nucleotides, the CDR3 is TGTGCCAGCAGCCAAGACGGCTGGGTCAATCAGCCCCAGCATTTT.

The V gene is TRBV2, the J gene TRBJ1-2, with TRBD1 identical over 10 bases. CDR1 is SNHLY, CDR2 FYNNEI, per germline. With V trimmed by 10 bases and J by 0 bases, 8 bases remained unmatched. The CDR3 sequence is 15 residues long. CDR3 sequence (DNA): TGTGCCACCGGGGACAGGGGTAACCCTAACTATGGCTACACCTTC. It specifies CATGDRGNPNYGYTF.

V and J are TRBV4-3 and TRBJ1-1; TRBD1 agrees at 9 bases. V gave up 3 bases and J gave up 3 bases; unmatched junction bases: 11. The germline V gene encodes CDR1 LGHNA and CDR2 YSLEER. The CDR3 contains 17 residues. The CDR3: CASSHLRTGAMDTEAFF. CDR3 in DNA: TGCGCCAGCAGCCACCTCCGGACAGGGGCAATGGACACTGAAGCTTTCTTT.

Points on this clone: The sample has other DNA sequences that encode this CDR3 too. This chain connects TRBV6-5 to TRBJ2-2, with D uncertain. CDR1 is MNHEY, CDR2 SVGAGI, per germline. With 0 bases removed from V and 6 bases from J, the gap between germline ends came to 14 bases. The CDR3 length is 16 residues. CDR3 protein: CASSYSSTSSAGELFF. CDR3 bases: TGTGCCAGCAGTTACTCCTCCACTTCTTCGGCCGGGGAGCTGTTTTTT.

V gene TRBV12-3 or TRBV12-4 combines with J gene TRBJ2-1; no clear D. The CDR3 consists of 10 residues. V lost 1 base and J lost 15, with 7 bases in between. The CDR3 region is CASSLGRRFF. The CDR3 bases are TGTGCCAGCAGTTTAGGACGCAGGTTCTTC.

The V and J genes are TRBV19 and TRBJ2-3, with 7 nucleotides matching TRBD1. After removal of 8 bases from V and 4 bases from J, the junction contained 9 bases not matched to a gene. CDR1 is LNHDA, CDR2 SQIVND, per germline (reference sequence). The CDR3 length is 14 residues. Here the CDR3 DNA reads TGTGCCAGTGGGGGACAGAGGTTCCCAGATACGCAGTATTTT. This codes for CASGGQRFPDTQYF.